This T cell receptor beta chain appears in the sequencing data of a study of T cell responses to AZD1222 COVID-19 vaccine. Here immunoSEQ multiplex PCR was the method, and the copy in TCRdb shows in-frame clones only, minus some. Among 90,000 to 120,000 clones, about nine tenths were seen once, and the ten largest hold around 8.6%. The germline gives CDR1 SGDLS, CDR2 YYNGEE. V gave up 6 bases and J gave up 9 bases; unmatched junction bases: 7. The CDR3 totals 13 residues. The sample was peripheral blood, taken 28 days after the second AZD1222 dose. The origin of this receptor is an adult who received the AZD1222 COVID-19 vaccine. The chain links TRBV9 to TRBJ2-1; TRBD1 agrees at 9 bases. The CDR3 nucleotides read TGTGCCAGCAAGGCCACAGGGGGCACTGAGCAGTTCTTC. Its protein product is CASKATGGTEQFF.